The subject of this entry is one T cell receptor beta chain. This sample was taken from a study of technical replicates of blood from several donors. Sequencing used immunoSEQ multiplex PCR; TCRdb keeps in-frame clones, though not all of them. The sample has 100,000 or so clones, around 96% seen once; the top ten hold roughly 0.19%. V lost 4 bases and J lost 5; bases outside the gene matches: 9. This CDR3 is built from 15 residues. CDR1 and CDR2 (germline): SGHRS, YFSETQ. The chain recombines TRBV5-1 with TRBJ2-5; 9 bases fit TRBD1. Sequenced material: T cells isolated from PBMCs. The sequence was obtained from a human donor in good health. Written as DNA, the CDR3 is TGCGCCAGCAGCGGCGGGACAGGGAAAAGGGAGACCCAGTACTTC. It yields the protein CASSGGTGKRETQYF. Drawing the rest from reference TRBV5-1 and TRBJ2-5, the complete variable domain is KAGVTQTPRYLIKTRGQQVTLSCSPISGHRSVSWYQQTPGQGLQFLFEYFSETQRNKGNFPGRFSGRQFSNSRSEMNVSTLELGDSALYLCASSGGTGKRETQYFGPGTRLLVL.